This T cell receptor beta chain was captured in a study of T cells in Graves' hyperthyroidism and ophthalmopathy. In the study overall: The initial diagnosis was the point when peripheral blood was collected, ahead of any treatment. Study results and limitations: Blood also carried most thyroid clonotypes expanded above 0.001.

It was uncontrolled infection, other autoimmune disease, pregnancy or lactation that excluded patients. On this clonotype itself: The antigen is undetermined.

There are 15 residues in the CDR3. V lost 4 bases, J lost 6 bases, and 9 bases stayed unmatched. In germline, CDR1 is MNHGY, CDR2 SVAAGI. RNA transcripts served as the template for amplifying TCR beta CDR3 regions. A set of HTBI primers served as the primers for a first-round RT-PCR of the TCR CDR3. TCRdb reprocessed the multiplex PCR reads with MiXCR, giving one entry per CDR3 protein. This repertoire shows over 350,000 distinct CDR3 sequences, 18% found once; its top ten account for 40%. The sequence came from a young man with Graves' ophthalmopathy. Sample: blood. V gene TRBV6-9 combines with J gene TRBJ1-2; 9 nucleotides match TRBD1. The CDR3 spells CASSSGTGPRHGYTF. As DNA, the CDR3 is TGTGCCAGCAGTTCCGGGACAGGGCCCCGCCATGGCTACACCTTC.